This entry lists 14 T cell receptor beta chains sequenced from one sample in a study of CD8 T cells in Susac syndrome. With random hexamers, reverse transcription was performed on roughly 0.5 to 1 ug of RNA. TCRdb re-called the immunoSEQ multiplex PCR reads with MiXCR, one entry per CDR3 protein. The table lists roughly 140,000 distinct CDR3 sequences, approximately 95% of them singletons, with 0.15% to 0.2% in the top ten. The sample taken for sequencing was CD4+ T cells from PBMCs. The receptor source for this set is a human donor with Susac syndrome.

This chain uses TRBV12-3 or TRBV12-4 with TRBJ1-5; D is ambiguous. This CDR3 spans 14 amino acids. V was shortened by 2 bases and J by 3 bases, with 8 bases between the two germline ends. The CDR3 DNA sequence: TGTGCCAGCAGTTTATGGACGGACAATCAGCCCCAGCATTTT. Amino acid sequence: CASSLWTDNQPQHF.

The chain is built from TRBV29-1 and TRBJ1-2; 10 bases are a match to TRBD1. The length of the CDR3 is 17 residues. Germline V gene sequence: CDR1 SQVTM, CDR2 ANQGSEA. Losses at the gene ends were 0 bases for V and 3 bases for J; bases not matched to a gene: 10. As DNA, the CDR3 is TGCAGCGTTGAAGATGGGTGGGGACAGGGGAACGACTATGGCTACACCTTC. Amino acids: CSVEDGWGQGNDYGYTF.

The chain employs TRBV6-1 and TRBJ1-5; 12 nucleotides align to TRBD1. Germline V lookup: CDR1 MNHNS, CDR2 SASEGT. J lost 7 bases, V lost 4 bases, and 5 bases had no gene match. This CDR3 contains 15 residues. CDR3 sequence reads: CASSVGQGAWQPQHF. The CDR3 bases are TGTGCCAGCAGTGTGGGACAGGGGGCCTGGCAGCCCCAGCATTTT.

CDR3 amino acids: CASSFTDSSNQPQHF. Here the CDR3 DNA reads TGTGCCAGCAGTTTTACGGACAGTAGCAATCAGCCCCAGCATTTT. The V and J genes are TRBV27 and TRBJ1-5, with D possibly being TRBD1 (6 bases). CDR1 is MNHEY and CDR2 is SMNVEV in the germline V gene (reference sequence). The CDR3 loop spans 15 amino acids. Between the trimmed V and J ends, which lost 3 bases and 0 bases, there was a span of 9 bases.

The chain uses TRBV20-1 and TRBJ2-5; the D gene is possibly TRBD1 (6 bases). The CDR3 is 13 residues long. Between the trimmed V and J ends, which lost 4 bases and 4 bases, there was a span of 13 bases. The germline V gene has CDR1 DFQATT and CDR2 SNEGSKA (reference sequence). CDR3 nucleotides: TGCAGTGCTAACTACAGGGTGGGAGAGACCCAGTACTTC. It codes for CSANYRVGETQYF.

This clonotype has just one count. At one end the junction does not follow the germline gene, possibly because of a read error. The chain combines TRBV14 with TRBJ1-1; D is perhaps TRBD1 (5 bases). Per the germline V gene, CDR1 is SGHDN and CDR2 is FVKESK. The CDR3 totals 15 residues. CDR3 region: CASSQARGASTEVFF. CDR3 bases: TGTGCCAGCAGCCAAGCTCGAGGGGCTTCGACTGAAGTTTTCTTT.

The J gene is TRBJ1-5, the V gene TRBV29-1; TRBD1 matches at 7 bases. Germline V gives CDR1 SQVTM, CDR2 ANQGSEA. Unmatched junction bases numbered 10, after V lost 6 bases and J lost 5 bases. CDR3 length: 14 amino acids. This chain's CDR3 is CSVRATGRDQPQHF. The CDR3 region has the DNA TGCAGCGTGAGGGCGACAGGGAGGGATCAGCCCCAGCATTTT.

CDR3 region: CASRKEQGPPDTQYF. The CDR3 nucleotides are TGCGCCAGCAGAAAGGAACAGGGCCCCCCAGATACGCAGTATTTT. The chain combines TRBV4-1 with TRBJ2-3; D might be TRBD1 (6 bases). Germline-derived CDR1 and CDR2 are MGHRA and YSYEKL. The V end lost 6 bases, the J end lost 4 bases, and 17 bases lay between the germline ends. The CDR3 totals 15 residues.

The rearrangement links TRBV29-1 to TRBJ1-2; D may be TRBD1 (6 bases). Trimming cost V 3 bases and J 3 bases, with 20 bases left between them. From germline, CDR1 is SQVTM and CDR2 ANQGSEA. The CDR3 totals 16 residues. The CDR3 nucleotides are TGCAGCGTTGACCCTAGGGGCAGGGGATCTGACTATGGCTACACCTTC. It encodes CSVDPRGRGSDYGYTF.

The genes are TRBV7-9 and TRBJ2-2; D is ambiguous. The CDR3 is made up of 15 amino acids. Germline CDR1 is SEHNR and CDR2 is FQNEAQ (reference sequence). The V end lost 5 bases, the J end lost 3 bases, and 13 bases lay between the germline ends. This CDR3 is CASSLWTGHTGELFF. The CDR3 region has the DNA TGTGCCAGCAGCCTCTGGACGGGTCACACCGGGGAGCTGTTTTTT.

The rearrangement links TRBV12-3 or TRBV12-4 to TRBJ1-1, with D tentatively TRBD1 (5 bases). The V end was cut by 1 base, the J end by 6 bases, with 6 bases between. CDR3 length equals 12 residues. CDR3 sequence (DNA): TGTGCCAGCAGTTTAGGGGGGGCTGAAGCTTTCTTT. Translating it yields CASSLGGAEAFF.

V and J are TRBV29-1 and TRBJ2-5; D gene ambiguous. The ends were cut back, 6 bases at V and 4 bases at J, with 12 bases in the middle. Germline V gives CDR1 SQVTM, CDR2 ANQGSEA. This CDR3 is 12 amino acids long. The CDR3 region is CSVWQDRETQYF. The CDR3 DNA is TGCAGCGTGTGGCAGGACCGAGAGACCCAGTACTTC.

The CDR3 sequence is CSARDGGPGEQYF. The CDR3 nucleotides read TGCAGTGCTAGAGACGGGGGGCCAGGTGAGCAGTACTTC. The gene calls are TRBV20-1 and TRBJ2-7, with TRBD2 as a possible D gene (7 bases). CDR3 length: 13 residues. The V gene's germline CDR1 is DFQATT and CDR2 SNEGSKA (reference sequence). The V end lost 0 bases, the J end lost 7 bases, and 13 bases lay between the germline ends.

This chain connects TRBV7-2 to TRBJ2-5; TRBD1 aligns across 7 bases. The length of the CDR3 is 13 residues. Germline V gene lookup returns CDR1 SGHTA and CDR2 FQGNSA. Germline trimming cut 5 bases from V and 4 bases from J; bases unmatched to any gene: 4. The CDR3 region has the DNA TGTGCCAGCAGCAAAGACAGGGCAGAGACCCAGTACTTC. Residues: CASSKDRAETQYF. The full variable domain, completed using reference TRBV7-2 and TRBJ2-5, is GAGVSQSPSNKVTEKGKDVELRCDPISGHTALYWYRQSLGQGLEFLIYFQGNSAPDKSGLPSDRFSAERTGGSVSTLTIQRTQQEDSAVYLCASSKDRAETQYFGPGTRLLVL.